In its sample, the clone carrying this TCR beta chain was seen many times. Its antigen is currently unknown. Alongside a J-beta primer mix, a sample-barcoded 5' primer served in a second PCR lasting roughly 7 to 11 cycles. MiXCR, applied by TCRdb to the 5' RACE reads, yields one record per CDR3 protein. The sample has around 1,500,000 distinct CDR3 sequences, about 28% seen once. The data were obtained in a study of blood T cells in healthy people across ages. Study-wide findings and caveats: Nothing was known about donor CMV status, and this possibly confounded expanded clonotype changes.

Trimming removed 0 bases at V and 0 bases at J, with 8 bases between. The germline V gene encodes CDR1 SGHVS and CDR2 FNYEAQ. The CDR3 spans 15 residues. The sample taken for sequencing was blood. This chain uses TRBV7-6 with TRBJ1-1; D unresolved. This TCR was recovered from a woman in her 30s in good health. As DNA, the CDR3 is TGTGCCAGCAGCTTAGCGGGCGGTTTGAACACTGAAGCTTTCTTT. This translates into CASSLAGGLNTEAFF.